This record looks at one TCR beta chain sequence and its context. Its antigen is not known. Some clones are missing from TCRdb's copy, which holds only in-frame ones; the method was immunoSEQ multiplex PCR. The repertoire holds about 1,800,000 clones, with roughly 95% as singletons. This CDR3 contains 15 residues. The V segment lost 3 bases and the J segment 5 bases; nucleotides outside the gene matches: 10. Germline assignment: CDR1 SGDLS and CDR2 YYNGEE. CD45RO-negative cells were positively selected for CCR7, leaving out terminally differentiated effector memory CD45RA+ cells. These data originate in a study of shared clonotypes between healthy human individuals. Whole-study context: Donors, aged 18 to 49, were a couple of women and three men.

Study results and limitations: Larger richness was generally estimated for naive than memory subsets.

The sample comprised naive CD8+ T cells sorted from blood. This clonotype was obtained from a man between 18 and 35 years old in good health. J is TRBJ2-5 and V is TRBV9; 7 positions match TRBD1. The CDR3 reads CASSGGLGRGETQYF. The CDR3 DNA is TGTGCCAGCAGCGGAGGACTTGGCAGGGGGGAGACCCAGTACTTC.